This T cell receptor beta chain was sequenced in a study of shared clonotypes between healthy human individuals. Assay runs were performed at deep level. Sequencing used immunoSEQ multiplex PCR; TCRdb keeps in-frame clones, though not all of them. The sample consists of over 400,000 clones, 65% to 85% of them appearing once. This clone showed up just a few times. Different DNA sequences within this sample yield the same CDR3. The sequenced sample was PBMCs. The receptor was derived from a woman aged 40 to 55 in good health. Some clones in this sample may be carry-over from other donors' samples.

The CDR3 region is CSASLGEQFF. The DNA for the CDR3 is TGCAGTGCATCCCTCGGTGAGCAGTTCTTC. The chain uses TRBV20-1 and TRBJ2-1, with unresolved D. The germline gives CDR1 DFQATT, CDR2 SNEGSKA (reference sequence). The CDR3 totals 10 residues. Deletions cut 6 bases from V and 9 bases from J, with 9 bases between.